Reported below is one T cell receptor (beta chain). No antigen is known for it. The same CDR3 can be traced to other DNA sequences in this sample. The record originates from a study of shared clonotypes between healthy human individuals. V shed 3 bases, J shed 4 bases, and the junction held 2 bases outside the gene matches. CDR1 and CDR2 (germline): MNHNS, SASEGT. The CDR3 has 15 amino acids. Naivety among CD8 cells was defined by CD45RO negativity and positive CCR7 selection, thereby excluding terminally differentiated effector memory CD45RA+ cells. Each donor was a Caucasian adult residing in Nashville, Tennessee. The study, taken as a whole, reports: Generation probabilities were higher for clonotypes shared across all four sorted-subset donors than for unshared ones. Inspection by rarefaction showed sorted-subset sequencing to be incomplete despite large depth.

Data came from immunoSEQ multiplex PCR; TCRdb stores just in-frame clones and leaves some out. The table records roughly 2 million clones, just under 95% of them present only once. The gene calls are TRBV6-1 and TRBJ2-7; TRBD2 matches 14 bases. The origin of this receptor is a man between 18 and 29 years old in good health. The sample was naive CD8+ T cells sorted from blood. The CDR3 DNA follows: TGTGCCAGCAGTGAGGGACTAGCGGGAGCGTACGAGCAGTACTTC. Translating gives CASSEGLAGAYEQYF.